The 8 T cell receptor beta chains below all came from one sample that was sequenced in a study of cytomegalovirus exposure and HLA in healthy donors (dated by TCRdb to about 2017). Receptors were amplified or captured by the immunoSEQ multiplex PCR assay. The multiplex PCR relied on a mix of 60 forward primers for TCR Vbeta segments and 13 reverse primers for TCR Jbeta segments. TCRdb carries this immuneACCESS record with in-frame sequences only. Its versions omit some clonotypes, under half of them owing to an unresolved V gene in the studies checked, with the rest unexplained. Present in this sample are 150,000 or so clones, roughly four fifths of which were seen just once. The top ten clonotypes cover less than 3.5% of the sample. Sequences were obtained from PBMCs. These TCRs come from a man aged 40-49 years in good health and CMV-seropositive.

The genes are TRBV18 and TRBJ1-2, with 9 nucleotides matching TRBD1. Trimming took 2 bases from V and 4 from J; bases not matched to a gene: 5. The germline CDR1 and CDR2 sequences are KGHSH and LQKENI. The CDR3 is 15 residues long. CDR3 loop: CASSPSTGGVYGYTF. In DNA, the CDR3 is TGTGCCAGCTCACCATCGACAGGGGGAGTCTATGGCTACACCTTC.

The chain recombines TRBV12-5 with TRBJ2-5, with a weak D call TRBD2 (5 bases). This CDR3 is 13 amino acids long. Germline CDR1 LGHNT, CDR2 FRNRAP. V lost 8 bases and J lost 0, with 10 bases in between. The CDR3 sequence is CASREQNQETQYF. The CDR3 DNA sequence: TGTGCTAGTCGGGAACAGAACCAAGAGACCCAGTACTTC.

This rearrangement joins TRBV7-9 to TRBJ1-1, with D tentatively TRBD1 (6 bases). Per the germline V gene, CDR1 is SEHNR and CDR2 is FQNEAQ (reference sequence). V lost 2 bases to trimming and J lost 1 base, with 14 bases between them. The CDR3 sequence is 16 residues long. Here the CDR3 DNA reads TGTGCCAGCAGCTTAAGTTCTTGGACAGCGAACACTGAAGCTTTCTTT. Amino acid sequence: CASSLSSWTANTEAFF. The full variable domain, its missing parts supplied by reference TRBV7-9 and TRBJ1-1, is DTGVSQNPRHKITKRGQNVTFRCDPISEHNRLYWYRQTLGQGPEFLTYFQNEAQLEKSRLLSDRFSAERPKGSFSTLEIQRTEQGDSAMYLCASSLSSWTANTEAFFGQGTRLTVV.

This clone was recorded once. The chain joins TRBV7-3 to TRBJ2-7; 9 nucleotides line up with TRBD2. The CDR3 runs to 14 residues. Germline V CDR1 and CDR2: SGHTA, FQGTGA. V lost 1 base, J lost 2 bases, and 0 bases stayed unmatched. The CDR3 is CASSLIAGAYEQYF. The CDR3 nucleotides are TGTGCCAGCAGCTTAATAGCGGGGGCCTACGAGCAGTACTTC.

The chain has TRBV14 and TRBJ2-1; 15 positions match TRBD2. V dropped 4 bases and J dropped 0; count of bases not matched to a gene: 4. The length of the CDR3 is 18 residues. The V gene's germline CDR1 is SGHDN and CDR2 FVKESK. The CDR3 is CASSPRTSGRASYNEQFF. CDR3 nucleotides: TGTGCCAGCAGCCCAAGGACTAGCGGGAGGGCCTCCTACAATGAGCAGTTCTTC.

This clone was observed a single time. The chain employs TRBV6-5 and TRBJ1-4; D is possibly TRBD1 (6 bases). Trimming pared 11 bases from V and 7 bases from J, leaving 17 bases between. The germline CDR1 and CDR2 sequences are MNHEY and SVGAGI. The CDR3 contains 13 residues. DNA of the CDR3: TGTGCCTCTCGAGGGGGGGCAGGTGAAAAACTGTTTTTT. Its protein is CASRGGAGEKLFF.

This chain uses TRBV15 with TRBJ2-5, with 10 positions matching TRBD2. Trimming removed 2 bases from V and 11 bases from J; junction bases left unmatched: 5. The CDR3 loop spans 13 amino acids. CDR1 LNHNV and CDR2 YYDKDF come from the germline V gene (reference sequence). Here the CDR3 reads CATSRLAGVGQYF. In nucleotides, the CDR3 is TGTGCCACCAGCAGACTAGCGGGAGTGGGGCAGTACTTC.

The chain carries TRBV7-8 and TRBJ1-5; no clear D. V lost 4 bases to trimming and J lost 3 bases, with 13 bases between them. Per germline, CDR1 SGHVS and CDR2 FQNEAQ. The CDR3 is 15 residues long. The DNA of the CDR3 is TGTGCCAGCAGCTCCCAGGACGGGAACAATCAGCCCCAGCATTTT. This codes for CASSSQDGNNQPQHF.